This TCR beta chain was identified in a study of T-cell reconstitution after alpha-beta-depleted transplantation in children. General observations from the study: In some patients, recipient T cells and intrathymic progenitors surviving conditioning explained high day-60 diversity. When one year had passed after transplant, most T-cell counts and diversity came from newly produced T cells. Two months or so post-transplant, alpha-beta T cells reportedly derived from several hundred expanded graft clones.

Unique molecular identifiers featured in how the TCRbeta library was prepared. Each CDR3 protein is one row after TCRdb ran MiXCR on the PCR reads. The sample carries just under 350,000 distinct CDR3 sequences, under 20% recorded once. Details on this clonotype: Its cognate antigen is unknown.

The receptor comes from a male patient aged 2-9 years who had a stem cell transplant for acute lymphoblastic leukemia, so the T cells may come from the graft donor. The starting material was PBMCs, mostly from graft donor cells, obtained 360 days after TCRalphabeta/CD19-depleted stem cell transplant.

CDR3 nucleotides: TGTGCCATCAGTGAGACCCCAGGGTTGGAAGAGCAGTACTTC. It translates to CAISETPGLEEQYF. V usage is TRBV10-3 and J usage is TRBJ2-7, with a weak D call TRBD1 (5 bases). The CDR3 extends over 14 amino acids. Germline lookup yields CDR1 ENHRY and CDR2 SYGVKD. V shed 2 bases and J shed 7 bases, with 15 bases lying between them.